This TCR beta chain comes out of a study of blood T cell repertoires in COVID-19. Study summary: The United States, Italy and Spain provided the acute and convalescent COVID-19 samples. Sources were T cells, B-cell-depleted T cells, or PBMCs; the material itself was cDNA or gDNA.

Only a few counts were recorded for this clone. Study processing details: Reference gene primer amplification gave nucleated cell count estimates. Sequencing used immunoSEQ multiplex PCR; TCRdb keeps in-frame clones, though not all of them. V and J calls and clone size are as listed in that table; D and trimming were resolved from the DNA. The sample yields about 170,000 clones, 65% to 85% seen once. Per the germline V gene, CDR1 is SGDLS and CDR2 is YYNGEE. This CDR3 contains 14 residues. Trimming shortened V by 5 bases and J by 2 bases, and 13 bases separated the two germline ends. This chain uses TRBV9 with TRBJ1-2; maybe TRBD1 (5 bases). The clonotype was recovered from a man aged 70-80 years with active or convalescent COVID-19. Specimen: peripheral blood. CDR3 in DNA: TGTGCCAGCAGTTATACAGGCACGAACTATGGCTACACCTTC. Residues: CASSYTGTNYGYTF.